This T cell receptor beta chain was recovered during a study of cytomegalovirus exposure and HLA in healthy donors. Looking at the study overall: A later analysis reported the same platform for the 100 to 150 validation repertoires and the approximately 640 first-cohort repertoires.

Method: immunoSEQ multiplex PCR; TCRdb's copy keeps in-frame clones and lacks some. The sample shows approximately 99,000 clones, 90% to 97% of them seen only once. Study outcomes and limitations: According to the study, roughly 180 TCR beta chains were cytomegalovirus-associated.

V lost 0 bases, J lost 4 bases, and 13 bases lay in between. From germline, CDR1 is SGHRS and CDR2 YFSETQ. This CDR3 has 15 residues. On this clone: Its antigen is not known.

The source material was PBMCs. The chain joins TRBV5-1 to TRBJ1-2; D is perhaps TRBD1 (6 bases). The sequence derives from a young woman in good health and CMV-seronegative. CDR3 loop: CASSLEPGVTYGYTF. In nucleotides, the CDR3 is TGCGCCAGCAGCTTGGAGCCAGGGGTCACCTATGGCTACACCTTC.